This T cell receptor (beta chain) was documented in a study of radiotherapy plus CTLA-4 blockade in lung cancer. Study-wide findings and caveats: There was expansion of tumor-derived TCR clones in blood after radiotherapy plus ipilimumab. Early blood T cell clone dynamics reportedly forecast response best, with interferon-beta.

There are 15 residues in the CDR3. The V and J ends lost 0 bases and 9 bases, in that order; junction bases with no gene match: 11. Germline values: CDR1 KGHSH, CDR2 LQKENI. This table comes from immunoSEQ multiplex PCR, and its TCRdb copy is limited to in-frame clones, with some not included. The sample carries over 50,000 clones, around 80% recorded once. The study gave focal radiation plus ipilimumab CTLA-4 blockade to patients with chemo-refractory metastatic non-small-cell lung cancer. As concerns this clone: Its target is not known.

Material: peripheral blood, obtained from a patient treated with radiotherapy plus ipilimumab. The receptor comes from a human donor with non-small cell lung cancer who had a partial response to radiotherapy plus ipilimumab. This sequence joins TRBV18 and TRBJ2-7; 7 bases line up with TRBD1. CDR3 in DNA: TGTGCCAGCTCACCACCCTCTATACAGGGGAAAAGGCAGTACTTC. Its translation is CASSPPSIQGKRQYF.